The TCR beta chain described here comes from a study of OX40 agonist ivuxolimab in advanced cancers. About the study: Every 2 weeks, patients got intravenous ivuxolimab at one of six dose levels (0.01-10 mg/kg). Aged roughly 23 to 85 with a mean of about 63 years, they were approximately 79% male.

The cohort excluded patients with autoimmune disease history or systemic immunosuppression. V lost 2 bases to trimming and J lost 5 bases, with 6 bases between them. The CDR3 spans 12 residues. Germline values: CDR1 SGHVS, CDR2 FQNEAQ. The table came from immunoSEQ multiplex PCR; TCRdb's copy has only in-frame clones and leaves some out. The table includes fewer than 80,000 clones, about 85% detected once. This clone was found once. The sequence was collected from an adult with an advanced solid tumor such as melanoma, head and neck, liver or kidney cancer. The rearrangement uses TRBV7-8 and TRBJ1-1, with D uncertain. The material sequenced was CD4+ or CD8+ T cells sorted from blood, taken in a trial of the OX40 agonist ivuxolimab. CDR3: CASSLRVTEAFF. The DNA of the CDR3 is TGTGCCAGCAGCTTAAGGGTAACTGAAGCTTTCTTT.